The rows below give T cell receptor beta chains drawn from one sample of a study of blood T cell repertoires in COVID-19. The assay was immunoSEQ multiplex PCR, and TCRdb's table has in-frame clones only and misses some. The sample records about 15,000 clones, 89% being singletons. The sequenced sample consisted of peripheral blood. All receptors derive from a human donor in a cohort sampled during active COVID-19. The CDR3 runs from the conserved cysteine through the conserved F or W. The D gene is left open where the match is weak. Size is omitted from some rows. Given values are once, few, many or a class for expanded clones.

clone size,J gene,D gene,V gene,CDR3 DNA,CDR3 protein
-,TRBJ1-4,-,TRBV5-4,TGTGCCAGCAGCTCCCCCCTGAATGAAAAACTGTTTTTT,CASSSPLNEKLFF
-,TRBJ2-1,-,TRBV15,TGTGCCACCAGCGGGGACAACTACAATGAGCAGTTCTTC,CATSGDNYNEQFF
-,TRBJ1-1,-,TRBV3-1/TRBV3-2,TGTGCCAGCAGCCGATCCGGGACACAAGCTTTCTTT,CASSRSGTQAFF
-,TRBJ1-5,-,TRBV19,TGTGCCAGTAGTTCCCGGACAGTCCTGGTTCAGCCCCAGCATTTT,CASSSRTVLVQPQHF
-,TRBJ1-2,-,TRBV5-4,TGTGCCAGCAGCATACAGGGTAACTATGGCTACACCTTC,CASSIQGNYGYTF
-,TRBJ2-3,TRBD2,TRBV11-2,TGTGCCAGCAGCTTAGAACCGAGCGGGGGGCAGTATTTT,CASSLEPSGGQYF
-,TRBJ1-5,-,TRBV19,TGTGCCAGTAGTCCCGGACACTCTAATCAGCCCCAGCATTTT,CASSPGHSNQPQHF
-,TRBJ2-7,-,TRBV15,TGTGCCACCAGCGAAAATACGCGGAGCTCCTACGAGCAGTACTTC,CATSENTRSSYEQYF
few,TRBJ2-1,TRBD1,TRBV7-3,TGTGCCAGCAGCTTTGACAGGGCGCGACTAAATGAGCAGTTCTTC,CASSFDRARLNEQFF
once,TRBJ2-3,TRBD1,TRBV13,TGTGCCAGCAGCTTAGTATCCTGGACAGGGAGGCGAGATACGCAGTATTTT,CASSLVSWTGRRDTQYF
-,TRBJ1-6,TRBD1,TRBV19,TGTGCCAGTAGTATGGGGACAGCGCTTAATTCACCCCTCCACTTT,CASSMGTALNSPLHF
-,TRBJ1-1,TRBD1,TRBV5-1,TGCGCCAGCAGCCCGCCCGGGACAGGGAACACTGAAGCTTTCTTT,CASSPPGTGNTEAFF
-,TRBJ1-5,TRBD1,TRBV12-3/TRBV12-4,TGTGCCAGCCAGACAGGGACGCAGCCCCAGCATTTT,CASQTGTQPQHF
-,TRBJ1-5,TRBD1,TRBV11-2,TGTGCCAGCAGCCAGGACAGGGGAAATCAGCCCCAGCATTTT,CASSQDRGNQPQHF
-,TRBJ1-2,-,TRBV3-1/TRBV3-2,TGTGCCAGCAGCCAACGCCTGACGGGGGAAGGCTACACCTTC,CASSQRLTGEGYTF
once,TRBJ1-2,TRBD1,TRBV6-5,TGTGCCAGCAGTTACCATGAACCAGGGGGCGCCTATGGCTACACCTTC,CASSYHEPGGAYGYTF
-,TRBJ1-2,-,TRBV19,TGTGCCAGTAGCCCCTTAGTTTTGGGAGCCTATGGCTACACCTTC,CASSPLVLGAYGYTF
-,TRBJ1-2,-,TRBV11-2,TGTGCCAGCAGCCCGAACCGAGCCCCTAACTATGGCTACACCTTC,CASSPNRAPNYGYTF
-,TRBJ1-5,-,TRBV6-5,TGTGCCAGCAGTTTAACAGGTGATAGCAATCAGCCCCAGCATTTT,CASSLTGDSNQPQHF
-,TRBJ2-1,TRBD1,TRBV7-9,TGTGCCAGCAGCTTAGCCGGGACAGGGGGCAATGAGCAGTTCTTC,CASSLAGTGGNEQFF
-,TRBJ1-6,TRBD1,TRBV18,TGTGCCAGCTCACCAGGGACAGTCCAAAGCTCCTATAATTCACCCCTCCACTTT,CASSPGTVQSSYNSPLHF
-,TRBJ1-3,-,TRBV5-6,TGTGCCAGCAGCTTGGCATTGTGGGACGGGAGCTCTGGAAACACCATATATTTT,CASSLALWDGSSGNTIYF
-,TRBJ1-2,-,TRBV4-1,TGCGCCAGCAGCCAAGAGCGGGGGCTCGGGTATGGCTACACCTTC,CASSQERGLGYGYTF
-,TRBJ2-5,TRBD2,TRBV3-1/TRBV3-2,TGTGCCAGCAGCCAAGAGCGGCTAGCGGACCAAGAGACCCAGTACTTC,CASSQERLADQETQYF
-,TRBJ1-3,-,TRBV6-1,TGTGCCAGCAGTGAAGTAGGAGGGGGAAACACCATATATTTT,CASSEVGGGNTIYF
-,TRBJ2-7,-,TRBV5-4,TGTGCCAGCAGCTACCTGGACTCTGGGCAATACTTC,CASSYLDSGQYF
-,TRBJ1-2,-,TRBV29-1,TGCAGCGTTGAAGGGCAGGATGGCTACACCTTC,CSVEGQDGYTF
-,TRBJ1-5,TRBD1,TRBV2,TGTGCCAGCAGCGAAACAGGGGTAGGGAATCAGCCCCAGCATTTT,CASSETGVGNQPQHF
-,TRBJ1-1,-,TRBV6-6,TGTGCCAGCAGTTACACTGACAGGCCAGAAGCTTTCTTT,CASSYTDRPEAFF
-,TRBJ1-6,TRBD1,TRBV5-6,TGTGCCAGCAGCCTAGACAGGGTCATCCTTAGGAATTCACCCCTCCACTTT,CASSLDRVILRNSPLHF
-,TRBJ2-3,-,TRBV19,TGTGCCAGTAGCCAACATTCAACAAGCACAGATACGCAGTATTTT,CASSQHSTSTDTQYF
-,TRBJ2-7,-,TRBV5-6,TGTGCCAGCAGCAGACTCTCCGAGCAGTACTTC,CASSRLSEQYF
-,TRBJ1-1,-,TRBV10-2,TGCGCCAGCCGACAGCCCACGAACACTGAAGCTTTCTTT,CASRQPTNTEAFF
-,TRBJ1-4,TRBD1,TRBV2,TGTGCCAGCAAACCGGGACAGGGGGTTTATGAAAAACTGTTTTTT,CASKPGQGVYEKLFF
once,TRBJ1-2,TRBD1,TRBV3-1/TRBV3-2,TGTGCCAGCAGCTCACCGGGACAGGACCCCTATGGCTACACCTTC,CASSSPGQDPYGYTF
-,TRBJ2-7,TRBD1,TRBV5-1,TGCGCCAGCAGCTTGGCCATTGGACAGGGTATTCTCGAGCAGTACTTC,CASSLAIGQGILEQYF
-,TRBJ1-3,TRBD1,TRBV19,TGTGCCAGTAGTCTCGGACAGGGAGCTGGAAACACCATATATTTT,CASSLGQGAGNTIYF
-,TRBJ1-2,-,TRBV6-6,TGTGCCAGCACGCCCGCCCGAGGAATCTATGGCTACACCTTC,CASTPARGIYGYTF
-,TRBJ1-2,-,TRBV5-1,TGCGCCAGCAGCACGGAGAAGGGGCCGGGGGGTCATGGCTACACCTTC,CASSTEKGPGGHGYTF
-,TRBJ2-3,-,TRBV10-3,TGTGCAAGCACGTCGGGGTCCGGACGGGGAGATACGCAGTATTTT,CASTSGSGRGDTQYF
-,TRBJ2-1,TRBD1,TRBV11-2,TGTGCCAGCAGCAAAACAGGGGGCTCCTACAATGAGCAGTTCTTC,CASSKTGGSYNEQFF
-,TRBJ2-7,TRBD2,TRBV5-1,TGCGCCAGCAGCCCTCGGGGGAGGGAAGGGGAGCAGTACTTC,CASSPRGREGEQYF
-,TRBJ1-5,-,TRBV15,TGTGCCACCAGCAGAGATCGGGGTCAGCCCCAGCATTTT,CATSRDRGQPQHF
-,TRBJ2-1,-,TRBV6-4,TGTGCCAGCAGTGACTCGACACAGGGAGGGCTTAATGAGCAGTTCTTC,CASSDSTQGGLNEQFF
-,TRBJ2-1,-,TRBV7-9,TGTGCCAGCAGCTCAACTCTAGCGACTGAGCAGTTCTTC,CASSSTLATEQFF
once,TRBJ1-1,-,TRBV3-1/TRBV3-2,TGTGCCAGCACTGAATTTCAGGGAGGGACTGAAGCTTTCTTT,CASTEFQGGTEAFF
few,TRBJ2-2,-,TRBV30,TGTGCCTGGAGGGTGGCCAGTTCGGGCACCGGGGAGCTGTTTTTT,CAWRVASSGTGELFF
-,TRBJ1-1,-,TRBV30,TGTGCCTGGAGGGTGGACAGAAACGAAGCTTTCTTT,CAWRVDRNEAFF
-,TRBJ1-4,-,TRBV6-6,TGTGCCAGCAGCCCCCCCGGGACATCCCAGGGAAAACTGTTTTTT,CASSPPGTSQGKLFF
once,TRBJ2-1,-,TRBV7-9,TGTGCCAGCAGCTCCCTAGACCCTTCGGGGAACAATGAGCAGTTCTTC,CASSSLDPSGNNEQFF
-,TRBJ2-7,-,TRBV20-1,TGCAGTGCCCGAGCAGGGTTTGAGCAGTACTTC,CSARAGFEQYF
-,TRBJ1-5,-,TRBV30,TGTGCCTGGAGTGGGGCAGGGAACAATCAGCCCCAGCATTTT,CAWSGAGNNQPQHF
-,TRBJ2-7,TRBD1,TRBV11-2,TGTGCCAGCAGCTTAGCCGATTCCCGCCCAGGGGGTCTCTACGAGCAGTACTTC,CASSLADSRPGGLYEQYF
-,TRBJ1-5,TRBD1,TRBV5-5,TGTGCCAGCAGCGCATACGACAGGGACGATCAGCCCCAGCATTTT,CASSAYDRDDQPQHF